This section outlines one T cell receptor beta chain sequence together with its context. This record belongs to a study of blood T cell repertoires in COVID-19. As for the study in general: Material from acute and convalescent COVID-19 was sourced from the United States, Italy and Spain. Sources were T cells, B-cell-depleted T cells, or PBMCs; the material itself was cDNA or gDNA.

Methods used by the authors: Quantification of nucleated cells was approximated via reference gene primer amplification. Only in-frame clones appear in the TCRdb table, and some are missing; sequencing was by immunoSEQ multiplex PCR. The V and J calls and the clone size are those of that table, but D and trimming were determined from the DNA. The sample has about 71,000 clones, 82% seen once. Sequenced input: peripheral blood. The source of this sequence is a woman older than 75 with acute or convalescent COVID-19.

CDR3 region: CASTHLTGTGGVSGELFF. CDR3 nucleotides: TGTGCCAGCACCCACCTTACCGGGACAGGGGGCGTATCCGGGGAGCTGTTTTTT. The V gene is TRBV27, the J gene TRBJ2-2; 12 positions match TRBD1. Germline CDR1 MNHEY, CDR2 SMNVEV (reference sequence). The CDR3 loop spans 18 amino acids. Trimming removed 7 bases from V and 6 bases from J; junction bases left unmatched: 15.